This section outlines one T cell receptor (beta chain) sequence together with its context. Libraries were prepared by immunoSEQ multiplex PCR; TCRdb keeps only in-frame clonotypes and omits some of them. Of about 710,000 clones listed, more than 75% are singletons. This sample is drawn from a study of shared T cell receptors in the human thymus. With V trimmed by 4 bases and J by 5 bases, 8 bases remained unmatched. Germline assignment: CDR1 SGHDN and CDR2 FVKESK. CDR3 length equals 15 residues. The sample was also linked to a second study, of human thymus T cells. That paper states: Donors were healthy Finnish infants having corrective surgery for congenital heart defects. The thymus was resected at corrective cardiac surgery.

Sequencing input: thymocytes. This clonotype originated in a boy less than two years old with a congenital heart defect. The V and J genes are TRBV14 and TRBJ2-5; 9 nucleotides line up with TRBD2. This chain's CDR3 is CASSPSQREDETQYF. Written as DNA, the CDR3 is TGTGCCAGCAGCCCGTCCCAGCGGGAGGATGAGACCCAGTACTTC.